This TCR beta chain was identified during a study of cytomegalovirus exposure and HLA in healthy donors. Study outcomes and limitations: It was likely that a cluster of highly shared sequence variants was a sequencing artifact. Donors were assumed by presence/absence analyses to have roughly uniform sequencing depth. The study dropped some indistinguishable V segments, TRBV6-2 and TRBV6-3 among them. Later analysis indicated greater clonal expansion among HLA-associated TCR beta chains than among equally common other chains.

As concerns this clone: No antigen is known for it.

This CDR3 is built from 14 residues. Germline CDR1 and CDR2: PRHDT and FYEKMQ (reference sequence). Primers: 60 Vbeta forward and 13 Jbeta reverse. Libraries were prepared by immunoSEQ multiplex PCR; TCRdb keeps only in-frame clonotypes and omits some of them. The repertoire holds approximately 110,000 clones, with over 65% as singletons. The sequenced sample was PBMCs. V is TRBV13 and J is TRBJ2-5; possible D gene TRBD1, 6 bases. The tail of the sequence fits TRBJ2-7 better, so the J call may be wrong. The source of this sequence is a woman aged 18-30 years in good health and CMV-seronegative. CDR3 DNA sequence: TGTGCCAGCAGCCAGAGAACAGGGTCTCACGAGCAGTACTTC. Translated, it gives CASSQRTGSHEQYF.